This TCR beta chain originates from a study of memory CD4+ T cells and cytomegalovirus serostatus. The V gene's germline CDR1 is MNHNS and CDR2 SASEGT. The CDR3 contains 15 residues. With 7 bases removed from V and 6 bases from J, the gap between germline ends came to 19 bases. For this clone: Its antigen remains unknown.

Single viable CD3+CD4+CD8-CD45RO+ cells were sorted as the memory CD4+ T cells. Original handling: Out-of-frame sequences were removed, leaving roughly 2.1 million distinct TCRbeta sequences. Produced via immunoSEQ multiplex PCR; TCRdb's table is partial and in-frame only. D and trimming come from the DNA, and the V and J calls and clone size come from that table. The sample consists of 25,000 to 40,000 clones, around four fifths of them appearing once. Study-wide findings and caveats: Each of approximately 63 CMV-associated TCRbeta sequences occurred in one to five individuals.

The material sequenced was memory CD4+ T cells from blood. This receptor was taken from an adult in good health and CMV-seronegative. Some clones in this sample may be carry-over from other donors' samples. J is TRBJ2-1 and V is TRBV6-1; the D gene is possibly TRBD2 (6 bases). CDR3 amino acids: CASKTEWGGANEQFF. CDR3 bases: TGTGCCAGCAAGACAGAATGGGGAGGAGCCAATGAGCAGTTCTTC.